These 28 T cell receptor beta chains were all obtained from the same sample, sequenced in a study of CD8 T cells in ankylosing spondylitis. MiXCR was run by TCRdb on the 5' RACE reads, yielding one entry per CDR3 protein. This table holds some 220,000 distinct CDR3 sequences, 7% to 10% found once. Material: blood, either unsorted or a sorted T cell fraction (not recorded which). The origin of the receptors is a female donor with ankylosing spondylitis or in good health (not recorded which).

The gene calls are TRBV6-1 and TRBJ1-5; perhaps TRBD1 as D (5 bases). CDR3 length equals 17 residues. Trimming removed 1 base at V and 6 bases at J, with 19 bases between. CDR1 is MNHNS, CDR2 SASEGT, per germline. DNA of the CDR3: TGTGCCAGCAGTGAAGGGGCGGGGGGGGAACTCGGTCAGCCCCAGCATTTT. Its translation is CASSEGAGGELGQPQHF.

This clonotype has more than one count but fewer than ten. This chain joins TRBV5-1 and TRBJ2-7, with 9 bases lining up with TRBD2. CDR3 length equals 14 residues. Unmatched junction bases numbered 6, after V lost 3 bases and J lost 5 bases. Germline CDR1 SGHRS, CDR2 YFSETQ. This chain's CDR3 is CASSSSGRSHEQYF. The DNA of the CDR3 is TGCGCCAGCAGCTCGAGCGGGAGGAGTCACGAGCAGTACTTC.

The chain carries TRBV11-2 and TRBJ2-1; tentatively, D is TRBD1 (6 bases). The CDR3 sequence is 16 residues long. Germline assignment: CDR1 SGHAT and CDR2 FQNNGV. V was cut by 3 bases and J by 0 bases, with 12 bases left in between. In DNA form, the CDR3 reads TGTGCCAGCAGCTTTTGGACAGTCAGCTCCTACAATGAGCAGTTCTTC. Translated, it gives CASSFWTVSSYNEQFF.

This clonotype was observed many times. CDR3: CATGRDVGPAGGQFF. DNA for the CDR3: TGTGCCACCGGCCGGGACGTCGGACCCGCGGGTGGGCAGTTCTTC. The chain employs TRBV10-3 and TRBJ2-1; TRBD1 or TRBD2 may be the D gene (5 bases each). Trimming took 10 bases from V and 12 from J, leaving 28 bases between them. This CDR3 comprises 15 residues. Germline V gene sequence: CDR1 ENHRY, CDR2 SYGVKD.

The table lists this clonotype with many counts. The chain couples TRBV5-1 to TRBJ1-1; D remains ambiguous. This CDR3 is 15 amino acids long. V was cut by 4 bases and J by 0 bases, with 13 bases left in between. CDR1 and CDR2 from the germline V gene are SGHRS and YFSETQ. The CDR3 spells CASSPQTNMNTEAFF. The DNA of the CDR3 is TGCGCCAGCAGCCCCCAGACGAATATGAACACTGAAGCTTTCTTT.

The sample holds many counts of this clonotype. The rearrangement links TRBV6-2 or TRBV6-3 to TRBJ2-7; weak D call: TRBD2 (5 bases). The CDR3 extends over 13 amino acids. The V and J ends lost 2 bases and 11 bases respectively, with 16 bases between them. Germline CDR1 is MNHEY and CDR2 is SVGEGT. CDR3 in DNA: TGTGCCAGCAGTTACGGTCAACAACTAGAGGAGTACTTC. Encoded protein: CASSYGQQLEEYF.

This clonotype was seen repeatedly, ten times or more. The chain combines TRBV5-1 with TRBJ2-1; D is undetermined. CDR3 size: 15 residues. Deletions cut 2 bases from V and 6 bases from J, with 15 bases between. Per the germline V gene, CDR1 is SGHRS and CDR2 is YFSETQ. DNA for the CDR3: TGCGCCAGCAGCTTCGGTACCTCTCGAGGCAATGAGCAGTTCTTC. It yields the protein CASSFGTSRGNEQFF. Complete variable domain (other parts from reference TRBV5-1 and TRBJ2-1): KAGVTQTPRYLIKTRGQQVTLSCSPISGHRSVSWYQQTPGQGLQFLFEYFSETQRNKGNFPGRFSGRQFSNSRSEMNVSTLELGDSALYLCASSFGTSRGNEQFFGPGTRLTVL.

This clonotype showed up many times. V gene TRBV7-2 combines with J gene TRBJ1-2; 7 bases fit TRBD1. Germline CDR1 is SGHTA and CDR2 is FQGNSA. The CDR3 extends over 14 amino acids. J lost 12 bases, V lost 6 bases, and 16 bases had no gene match. The CDR3 region is CASRPAGTANIDTF. CDR3 DNA: TGTGCCAGCAGACCGGCCGGGACAGCCAATATAGACACCTTC.

The sample holds many counts of this clonotype. The V gene is TRBV10-3, the J gene TRBJ2-1, with a possible D match to TRBD2 (5 bases). The length of the CDR3 is 15 residues. V was pared by 6 bases and J by 5 bases, with 17 bases between. The germline V gene has CDR1 ENHRY and CDR2 SYGVKD. The CDR3 bases are TGTGCCATCAGCCCAGGAGGTGGGGTGAACAATGAGCAGTTCTTC. This gives the protein CAISPGGGVNNEQFF.

This clonotype was recorded many times. The rearrangement joins TRBV24-1 to TRBJ2-3, with a possible D match to TRBD1 (5 bases). The V end was cut by 4 bases, the J end by 8 bases, with 12 bases between. The CDR3 length is 13 residues. From germline, CDR1 is KGHDR and CDR2 SFDVKD. The CDR3 DNA sequence: TGTGCCACCAGTGACAGTGGCAGGGTTACGCAGTATTTT. This translates into CATSDSGRVTQYF.

The table lists this clonotype with many counts. CDR3 residues: CATSEAGRNHNEQFF. The CDR3 DNA follows: TGTGCCACCAGTGAGGCGGGGCGAAATCACAATGAGCAGTTCTTC. This chain joins TRBV24-1 and TRBJ2-1; D might be TRBD2 (6 bases). V was cut by 4 bases and J by 5 bases, with 14 bases left in between. CDR3 length: 15 residues. Germline loops: CDR1 KGHDR, CDR2 SFDVKD.

This clonotype was observed many times. The rearrangement links TRBV19 to TRBJ1-2, with 8 positions matching TRBD1. J lost 4 bases, V lost 7 bases, and 5 bases had no gene match. The CDR3 has 13 amino acids. CDR1 and CDR2 from the germline V gene are LNHDA and SQIVND (reference sequence). CDR3 protein: CASKRTGPYGYTF. For the CDR3, the DNA is TGTGCCAGTAAGAGGACAGGGCCCTATGGCTACACCTTC.

This clonotype showed up many times. The rearrangement uses TRBV28 and TRBJ2-7, with TRBD1 as a possible D gene (7 bases). The length of the CDR3 is 14 residues. Germline V CDR1 and CDR2: MDHEN, SYDVKM. Trimming cost V 7 bases and J 0 bases, with 13 bases left between them. The CDR3 sequence: CASIPGGPSYEQYF. In DNA form, the CDR3 reads TGTGCCAGCATTCCAGGGGGGCCCTCCTACGAGCAGTACTTC.

For this clonotype: Being one base from a much bigger clone, this may be a read error. The CDR3 reads CANSLVGNGQGLAGELFF. The DNA for the CDR3 is TGTGCCAACAGCTTAGTCGGCAACGGACAGGGTTTGGCCGGGGAGCTGTTTTTT. The chain uses TRBV11-2 and TRBJ2-2; 8 nucleotides align to TRBD1. This CDR3 spans 18 amino acids. Germline V gene lookup returns CDR1 SGHAT and CDR2 FQNNGV. Together with reference TRBV11-2 and TRBJ2-2, the CDR3 gives the full variable domain: EAGVAQSPRYKIIEKRQSVAFWCNPISGHATLYWYQQILGQGPKLLIQFQNNGVVDDSQLPKDRFSAERLKGVDSTLKIQPAKLEDSAVYLCANSLVGNGQGLAGELFFGEGSRLTVL.

The genes are TRBV18 and TRBJ2-7; tentatively, D is TRBD1 or TRBD2 (5 bases each). V lost 3 bases and J lost 6, with 18 bases in between. This CDR3 spans 15 amino acids. CDR1 and CDR2 (germline): KGHSH, LQKENI. CDR3 bases: TGTGCCAGCTCACCGACGGGACCGCTTTCCCCCGAGCAGTACTTC. Encoded protein: CASSPTGPLSPEQYF.

In its sample, this clonotype was seen many times. The rearrangement uses TRBV12-3 or TRBV12-4 and TRBJ2-1; TRBD2 agrees at 15 bases. With V trimmed by 5 bases and J by 6 bases, 8 bases remained unmatched. The CDR3 has 17 residues. Here the CDR3 reads CASSRGLAGGSSNEQFF. In DNA form, the CDR3 reads TGTGCCAGCAGTAGGGGACTAGCGGGAGGATCAAGCAATGAGCAGTTCTTC.

This clonotype was observed at least ten times. CDR3 sequence: CASSVDRTDPSSGANVLTF. The CDR3 DNA follows: TGTGCCAGCAGCGTGGATAGGACAGACCCAAGCTCTGGGGCCAACGTCCTGACTTTC. This sequence joins TRBV7-6 and TRBJ2-6; maybe TRBD1 (6 bases). Germline CDR1 is SGHVS and CDR2 is FNYEAQ. Trimming cost V 5 bases and J 0 bases, with 20 bases left between them. This CDR3 has 19 amino acids.

This clonotype was seen repeatedly, ten times or more. The rearrangement links TRBV7-2 to TRBJ2-1; D is undetermined. V gave up 4 bases and J gave up 0 bases, with 10 bases separating them. Germline CDR1 reads SGHTA; CDR2 reads FQGNSA. This CDR3 has 15 residues. CDR3 sequence: CASSSNPSSYNEQFF. DNA of the CDR3: TGTGCCAGCAGCTCCAATCCTAGCTCCTACAATGAGCAGTTCTTC.

Concerning this clonotype: Just one base apart from a much larger clone, this may be a read error. V is TRBV2 and J is TRBJ1-4; TRBD1 is a possible D gene (6 bases). In germline, CDR1 is SNHLY, CDR2 FYNNEI. The CDR3 has 14 residues. The CDR3 protein is CTSRRDRNNEKLFF. In nucleotides, the CDR3 is TGTACCAGCAGACGCGACAGGAACAATGAAAAACTGTTTTTT.

Many counts were recorded for this clonotype. This rearrangement joins TRBV29-1 to TRBJ2-2, with D tentatively TRBD2 (6 bases). The CDR3 is made up of 13 amino acids. Trimming pared 6 bases from V and 7 bases from J, leaving 15 bases between. Germline V lookup: CDR1 SQVTM, CDR2 ANQGSEA. The CDR3 DNA sequence: TGCAGCGTCCCGGGACTCCAGGTCGGGGAGCTGTTTTTT. The encoded protein is CSVPGLQVGELFF.

This clonotype has at least ten counts. J is TRBJ2-5 and V is TRBV15, with 9 nucleotides matching TRBD1. The trim removed 0 bases at V and 6 bases at J, leaving 5 bases unmatched. The germline gives CDR1 LNHNV, CDR2 YYDKDF (reference sequence). This CDR3 comprises 15 residues. The CDR3 loop is CATSREGTGIKTQYF. The DNA for the CDR3 is TGTGCCACCAGCAGAGAGGGGACAGGGATAAAGACCCAGTACTTC.

This clonotype was seen at least ten times. CDR3 residues: CSTWGVSADTQYF. CDR3 in DNA: TGCAGTACCTGGGGGGTCTCGGCAGATACGCAGTATTTT. The V call is TRBV20-1, the J call TRBJ2-3; D is perhaps TRBD2 (6 bases). Deletions cut 8 bases from V and 4 bases from J, with 16 bases between. Germline CDR1 is DFQATT and CDR2 is SNEGSKA (reference sequence). The CDR3 sequence is 13 residues long.

This clonotype appeared many times. The chain carries TRBV27 and TRBJ2-7, with 9 bases identical to TRBD2. The J segment lost 2 bases and the V segment lost 3 bases, leaving 2 bases of the junction unmatched. Germline CDR1 reads MNHEY; CDR2 reads SMNVEV (reference sequence). The CDR3 covers 14 residues. CDR3 residues: CASSFRGRAYEQYF. The CDR3 DNA is TGTGCCAGCAGTTTTCGCGGGAGGGCCTACGAGCAGTACTTC.

This clonotype occurred a few times. This chain links TRBV28 with TRBJ2-7; possibly TRBD2 for D (5 bases). Germline lookup yields CDR1 MDHEN and CDR2 SYDVKM. This CDR3 comprises 14 residues. V lost 5 bases and J lost 6, with 17 bases in between. The CDR3 region has the DNA TGTGCCAGCAGTCGCGGCCACGCCGCGGGCGAGCAGTACTTC. Its translation is CASSRGHAAGEQYF.

This chain uses TRBV20-1 with TRBJ1-2, with no clear D. Per germline, CDR1 DFQATT and CDR2 SNEGSKA (reference sequence). CDR3 length equals 12 residues. V lost 3 bases, J lost 5 bases, and 10 bases lay in between. The CDR3 coding sequence is TGCAGTGCTAGGGACGGCACTTATGGCTACACCTTC. Amino acids: CSARDGTYGYTF.

Many counts were recorded for this clonotype. The V call is TRBV6-1, the J call TRBJ1-1, with D hard to call. Trimming left V 7 bases short and J 7 bases short, with 16 bases between. CDR1 is MNHNS and CDR2 is SASEGT in the germline V gene. The CDR3 is 13 residues long. CDR3 sequence reads: CASTSPLGDEAFF. For the CDR3, the DNA is TGTGCCAGCACGTCACCCCTCGGGGATGAAGCTTTCTTT.

This clonotype came up many times. This chain connects TRBV15 to TRBJ2-7; possibly TRBD1 for D (6 bases). This CDR3 spans 14 amino acids. The germline V gene has CDR1 LNHNV and CDR2 YYDKDF (reference sequence). Trimming took 0 bases from V and 6 from J, leaving 12 bases between them. CDR3 in amino acids: CATSRDRTVREQYF. In DNA form, the CDR3 reads TGTGCCACCAGCAGAGATCGGACAGTCCGCGAGCAGTACTTC.

Many counts were recorded for this clonotype. CDR3 loop: CASSYGGTQYGYTF. The CDR3 region has the DNA TGTGCCAGCAGTTACGGCGGGACTCAGTATGGCTACACCTTC. This chain joins TRBV6-5 and TRBJ1-2, with a tentative D call TRBD1 (5 bases). The germline V and J ends were trimmed by 2 bases and 5 bases, with 12 bases remaining between them. This CDR3 is 14 amino acids long. In germline, CDR1 is MNHEY, CDR2 SVGAGI.